The clone carrying this T cell receptor beta chain showed up just once. Its antigen is still unknown. The CDR3 is 15 amino acids. Germline V CDR1 and CDR2: KGHSH, LQKENI. The junction had 5 bases not matched to a gene; V was cut back by 3 bases and J by 6 bases. This sample is part of a study of graft-versus-host responses after intestinal transplantation. This table comes from immunoSEQ multiplex PCR, and its TCRdb copy is limited to in-frame clones, with some not included. The table lists around 90,000 clones, 80% to 95% of them singletons. This clonotype originated in a human donor who received an intestinal transplant. The specimen was unstimulated CD8+ T cells sorted from spleen or lymph node cells, collected before intestinal transplant. This chain joins TRBV18 and TRBJ2-3, with TRBD2 matching over 11 bases. CDR3 in amino acids: CASSPTSGIVDTQYF. CDR3 coding DNA: TGTGCCAGCTCACCGACTAGCGGGATCGTGGATACGCAGTATTTT.